Listed here are 9 T cell receptor beta chains from one sample, sequenced in a study of blood T cell repertoires in COVID-19. Some clones are missing from TCRdb's copy, which holds only in-frame ones; the method was immunoSEQ multiplex PCR. Among hundreds of thousands of clones, roughly 85% were seen once, and the ten largest hold more than 1.4%. Sequencing used peripheral blood. The receptors were sampled from a woman in her twenties or thirties with active or convalescent COVID-19.

The chain is built from TRBV12-3 or TRBV12-4 and TRBJ1-2, with D tentatively TRBD1 (5 bases). The CDR3 consists of 12 residues. V dropped 8 bases and J dropped 1 base, with 8 bases sitting between them. In DNA, the CDR3 is TGTGCCAGCCGGGGGGTTAACTATGGCTACACCTTC. Protein product: CASRGVNYGYTF.

CDR3 nucleotide sequence: TGTGCCAGCAGCTCCCGGACAGGGAGGGACACCATATATTTT. It translates to CASSSRTGRDTIYF. The rearrangement joins TRBV5-4 to TRBJ1-3, with 8 bases lining up with TRBD1. This CDR3 has 14 amino acids. V gave up 3 bases and J gave up 8 bases; unmatched junction bases: 7. Germline loops: CDR1 SGHNT, CDR2 YYREEE (reference sequence).

This chain uses TRBV27 with TRBJ2-3, with TRBD2 matching over 7 bases. Germline loops: CDR1 MNHEY, CDR2 SMNVEV (reference sequence). CDR3 length: 15 residues. V gave up 0 bases and J gave up 4 bases; unmatched junction bases: 4. The CDR3 DNA follows: TGTGCCAGCAGTTTATCGGGGAGGGTGGCAGATACGCAGTATTTT. Translated, it gives CASSLSGRVADTQYF.

The V call is TRBV7-8, the J call TRBJ2-1; perhaps TRBD1 as D (5 bases). The CDR3 contains 16 residues. With 5 bases removed from V and 10 bases from J, the gap between germline ends came to 24 bases. Germline lookup yields CDR1 SGHVS and CDR2 FQNEAQ. CDR3 in DNA: TGTGCCAGCAGCCCTCCCCCAATTGGGGCGCGGTCCGAGCAGTTCTTC. Amino acids: CASSPPPIGARSEQFF.

V and J are TRBV18 and TRBJ1-5, with D maybe TRBD1 (6 bases). V dropped 2 bases and J dropped 8 bases, with 10 bases sitting between them. This CDR3 is 13 amino acids long. Germline CDR1 is KGHSH and CDR2 is LQKENI. CDR3 DNA sequence: TGTGCCAGCTCACCAACAGGGTTGGAGCCCCAGCATTTT. Residues: CASSPTGLEPQHF.

The CDR3 is CASSFRQVSEAFF. CDR3 DNA: TGTGCCAGCAGTTTTCGACAGGTATCTGAAGCTTTCTTT. This chain uses TRBV28 with TRBJ1-1; TRBD1 is a possible D gene (6 bases). This CDR3 comprises 13 residues. V lost 3 bases to trimming and J lost 6 bases, with 11 bases between them. Germline loops: CDR1 MDHEN, CDR2 SYDVKM.

The sample holds a few counts of this clone. The chain employs TRBV6-1 and TRBJ1-5; 8 positions agree with TRBD1. Germline V gene sequence: CDR1 MNHNS, CDR2 SASEGT. The CDR3 sequence is 15 residues long. Losses at the gene ends were 3 bases for V and 8 bases for J; bases not matched to a gene: 9. The DNA for the CDR3 is TGTGCCAGCAGTGACGAGACAGGGGATAGTAAGCCCCAGCATTTT. Residues: CASSDETGDSKPQHF.

This chain connects TRBV19 to TRBJ2-5; 10 bases agree with TRBD1. The CDR3 runs to 16 residues. Germline-derived CDR1 and CDR2 are LNHDA and SQIVND (reference sequence). J lost 1 base, V lost 5 bases, and 7 bases had no gene match. CDR3 bases: TGTGCCAGTAGTCTCCTGACAGGGGGCTTCCAAGAGACCCAGTACTTC. It encodes CASSLLTGGFQETQYF.

The CDR3 bases are TGTGCCTGGAGTGTATCCGTCTGGCGGGAGAACTCTTCTGGGGCCAACGTCCTGACTTTC. Residues: CAWSVSVWRENSSGANVLTF. The V call is TRBV30, the J call TRBJ2-6; 7 nucleotides agree with TRBD2. The CDR3 consists of 20 residues. The germline gives CDR1 GTSNPN, CDR2 SVGIG (reference sequence). The junction had 15 bases not matched to a gene; V was cut back by 0 bases and J by 1 base.